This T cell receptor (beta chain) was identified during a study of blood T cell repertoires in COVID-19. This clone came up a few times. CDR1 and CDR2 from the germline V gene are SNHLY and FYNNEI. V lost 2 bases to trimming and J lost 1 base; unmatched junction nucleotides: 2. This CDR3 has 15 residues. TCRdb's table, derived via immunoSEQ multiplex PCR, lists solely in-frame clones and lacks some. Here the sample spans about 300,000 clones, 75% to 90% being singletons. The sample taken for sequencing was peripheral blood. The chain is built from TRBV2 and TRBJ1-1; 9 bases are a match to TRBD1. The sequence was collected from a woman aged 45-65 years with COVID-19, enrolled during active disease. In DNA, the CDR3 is TGTGCCAGCAGTGAACAGGGACAGGGGAACACTGAAGCTTTCTTT. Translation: CASSEQGQGNTEAFF.